A selection of T cell receptor beta chains follows, all from one sample in a study of cytomegalovirus exposure and HLA in healthy donors. Clones were read by immunoSEQ multiplex PCR, and TCRdb kept only the in-frame ones, dropping some. The sample includes around 170,000 clones, 75% to 90% of them seen just once. Sequencing input: PBMCs. The receptors originated from a woman aged 50 to 60 in good health and CMV-seropositive. Both conserved end residues are part of each CDR3. Fields, in order: J gene, V gene, clone size, D gene, CDR3 DNA, CDR3 protein. D genes are given only for firm matches. Size values are once, few and many counts, or a class for expanded clones, and some rows have none.

TRBJ1-6,TRBV5-1,NA,NA,TGCGCCAGCAGTCTTTCCACTGGACAGAACAATTCACCCCTCCACTTT,CASSLSTGQNNSPLHF
TRBJ2-3,TRBV6-5,NA,TRBD1,TGTGCCAGCAGCCGAGGGACAGGGGGCGCAGATACGCAGTATTTT,CASSRGTGGADTQYF
TRBJ2-1,TRBV5-1,NA,NA,TGCGCCAGCAGCTTGGGAACGGGGAACAATGAGCAGTTCTTC,CASSLGTGNNEQFF
TRBJ2-5,TRBV5-3,NA,TRBD2,TGTGCCAGAAGCTTCATCCGGGGGGGGGCGATGGAGACCCAGTACTTC,CARSFIRGGAMETQYF
TRBJ1-1,TRBV4-2,few,NA,TGTGCCAGCAGCCACCGAACACTGAACACTGAAGCTTTCTTT,CASSHRTLNTEAFF
TRBJ2-5,TRBV11-2,NA,TRBD2,TGTGCCAGCAGCCCGACTAGCGGGGAGACCCAGTACTTC,CASSPTSGETQYF
TRBJ2-1,TRBV2,NA,NA,TGTGCCAGCAGGACCCCCTCTCGGGACAATGAGCAGTTCTTC,CASRTPSRDNEQFF
TRBJ1-3,TRBV28,once,TRBD1,TGTGCCAGCACCCAGCGACAGGGGGTTGGAAACACCATATATTTT,CASTQRQGVGNTIYF
TRBJ2-2,TRBV9,NA,NA,TGTGCCAGCAGCGTAGGCGGGGGCGTCTCAACCGGGGAGCTGTTTTTT,CASSVGGGVSTGELFF
TRBJ1-4,TRBV7-2,NA,NA,TGTGCCAGCAGCTTAGAAGGGGTTGCTAATGAAAAACTGTTTTTT,CASSLEGVANEKLFF
TRBJ1-5,TRBV19,NA,NA,TGTGCCAGTAGTATGCAGGGGTGGAATCAGCCCCAGCATTTT,CASSMQGWNQPQHF
TRBJ2-3,TRBV4-1,NA,TRBD2,TGCGCCAGCAGCCCCCGGGGGGGGAGGCCAGATACGCAGTATTTT,CASSPRGGRPDTQYF
TRBJ1-3,TRBV6-5,NA,TRBD1,TGTGCCAGCAGTCGACAGGGGGCTGGAAACACCATATATTTT,CASSRQGAGNTIYF
TRBJ2-5,TRBV2,NA,TRBD2,TGTGCCAGCAAGGGATCTAGCGGGGGAGAGACCCAGTACTTC,CASKGSSGGETQYF
TRBJ2-3,TRBV10-3,once,TRBD2,TGTGCCATCAGTGAGTCGGCTAGCGGGGGGGGCGAGACAGATACGCAGTATTTT,CAISESASGGGETDTQYF
TRBJ2-5,TRBV5-1,NA,TRBD2,TGCGCCAGCAGCTTCGGACTAGCGGGGGGGCAAGAGACCCAGTACTTC,CASSFGLAGGQETQYF
TRBJ2-5,TRBV5-4,NA,TRBD2,TGTGCCAGCAGCATCTCTCTCTCTAGCGGGGGGGCCCAAGAGACCCAGTACTTC,CASSISLSSGGAQETQYF
TRBJ1-1,TRBV5-6,NA,TRBD1,TGTGCCAGCAGCTTAGTTGGACAGGGGGCGGACACTGAAGCTTTCTTT,CASSLVGQGADTEAFF